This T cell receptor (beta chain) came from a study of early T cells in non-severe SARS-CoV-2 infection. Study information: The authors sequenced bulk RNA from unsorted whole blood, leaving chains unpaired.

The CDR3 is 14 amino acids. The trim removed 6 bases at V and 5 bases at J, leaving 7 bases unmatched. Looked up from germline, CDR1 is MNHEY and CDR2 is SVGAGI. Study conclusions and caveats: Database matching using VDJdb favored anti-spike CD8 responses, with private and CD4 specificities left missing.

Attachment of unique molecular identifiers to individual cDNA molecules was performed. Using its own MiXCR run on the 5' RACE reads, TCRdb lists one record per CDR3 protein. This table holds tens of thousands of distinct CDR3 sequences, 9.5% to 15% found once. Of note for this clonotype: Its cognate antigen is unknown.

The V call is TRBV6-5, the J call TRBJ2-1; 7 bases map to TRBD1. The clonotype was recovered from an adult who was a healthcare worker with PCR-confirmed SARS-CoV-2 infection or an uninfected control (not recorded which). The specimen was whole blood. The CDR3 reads CASRFTGVNNEQFF. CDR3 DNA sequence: TGTGCCAGCAGGTTTACAGGGGTCAACAATGAGCAGTTCTTC.